The clone carrying this TCR beta chain has more than one count but fewer than ten. Antigen: not known. Trimming removed 9 bases from V and 6 bases from J, with 15 bases in between. Looked up from germline, CDR1 is LNHDA and CDR2 is SQIVND (reference sequence). The CDR3 is made up of 13 amino acids. Only in-frame clones appear in the TCRdb table, and some are missing; sequencing was by immunoSEQ multiplex PCR. The sample carries over 65,000 clones, 70% to 80% recorded once. The data derive from a study of cytotoxic CD8 clonotypes in ibrutinib-treated CLL. Study in general: For this cohort, patients were about a dozen relapsed/refractory and around 15 treatment-naive, while about 17 were IGHV unmutated. Complete response was seen in 2 patients and partial in some 24; some 12 progressed and roughly 15 stayed remitted after a median about 68 months. The samples contained a few hundred thousand productive templates on average. They also contained an average of around 94,000 productive rearrangements. Study-wide points: Sustained-remission and progressing patients' sampling times differed.

The rearrangement links TRBV19 to TRBJ1-5, with D maybe TRBD1 (6 bases). The sequence came from a human donor with chronic lymphocytic leukemia. Sequencing used PBMCs, obtained after 12 months of ibrutinib treatment. CDR3 in amino acids: CASQGQPGQPQHF. For the CDR3, the DNA is TGTGCCAGCCAAGGACAGCCCGGTCAGCCCCAGCATTTT.